Below are 10 T cell receptor beta chains sequenced from a single sample in a study of T cell repertoires in cytomegalovirus infection. TCRdb reprocessed the reads with MiXCR, giving one entry per CDR3 protein. The sample holds about 310,000 distinct CDR3 sequences, around a sixth seen once. The sequencing input was PBMCs. These receptors were taken from a human donor in good health (CMV status not recorded). Some clones in this sample may be carry-over from other donors' samples.

This clonotype was counted between two and nine times. The chain recombines TRBV28 with TRBJ1-2; TRBD1 agrees at 8 bases. The CDR3 consists of 15 residues. Germline V gives CDR1 MDHEN, CDR2 SYDVKM. V shed 2 bases, J shed 5 bases, and the junction held 7 bases outside the gene matches. The CDR3 sequence: CASSLPQGDRYGYTF. The DNA of the CDR3 is TGTGCCAGCAGTTTACCACAGGGGGACCGTTATGGCTACACCTTC.

The V and J genes are TRBV19 and TRBJ2-3; 7 bases fit TRBD2. CDR3 length: 12 amino acids. J lost 4 bases, V lost 8 bases, and 3 bases had no gene match. The germline V gene encodes CDR1 LNHDA and CDR2 SQIVND (reference sequence). The CDR3 here is CASGREADTQYF. The DNA for the CDR3 is TGTGCCAGTGGACGGGAGGCAGATACGCAGTATTTT. The whole variable domain, remainder taken from reference TRBV19 and TRBJ2-3, is DGGITQSPKYLFRKEGQNVTLSCEQNLNHDAMYWYRQDPGQGLRLIYYSQIVNDFQKGDIAEGYSVSREKKESFPLTVTSAQKNPTAFYLCASGREADTQYFGPGTRLTVL.

This clonotype has just a few counts. The rearrangement links TRBV12-3 or TRBV12-4 to TRBJ2-3, with D unresolved. This CDR3 spans 14 amino acids. Trimming took off 6 bases at V and 0 bases at J, with 10 bases between the two ends. The chain's CDR3 is CASRTLESTDTQYF. CDR3 nucleotides: TGTGCCAGCAGAACCCTAGAGAGCACAGATACGCAGTATTTT.

The rearrangement uses TRBV12-3 or TRBV12-4 and TRBJ2-3; possibly TRBD1 or TRBD2 for D (5 bases each). V was clipped by 0 bases and J by 5 bases, with 15 bases between them. The CDR3 is 16 residues long. CDR3 residues: CASSLALGAGIDTQYF. As DNA, the CDR3 is TGTGCCAGCAGTTTAGCGTTAGGGGCCGGGATAGATACGCAGTATTTT.

V and J are TRBV20-1 and TRBJ1-3, with a possible D match to TRBD1 (5 bases). The CDR3 is 18 residues long. Germline CDR1 reads DFQATT; CDR2 reads SNEGSKA (reference sequence). V was clipped by 6 bases and J by 0 bases, with 24 bases between them. The CDR3 DNA reads TGCAGTGCCCCCGATTGGGGGACCCCGACTACCTCTGGAAACACCATATATTTT. It encodes CSAPDWGTPTTSGNTIYF.

This clonotype came up a few times. The chain is built from TRBV20-1 and TRBJ1-2; 7 bases match TRBD1. Trimming at V came to 3 bases and at J to 0 bases, leaving 4 bases not matched to a gene. The CDR3 is 14 amino acids. Per the germline V gene, CDR1 is DFQATT and CDR2 is SNEGSKA (reference sequence). The DNA of the CDR3 is TGCAGTGCTAGGGAACAGGGGACTAACTATGGCTACACCTTC. This sequence encodes CSAREQGTNYGYTF.

There are many counts of this clonotype. The chain employs TRBV7-2 and TRBJ1-6, with D hard to call. V lost 2 bases and J 10 bases, leaving 6 bases between the germline ends. The V gene's germline CDR1 is SGHTA and CDR2 FQGNSA. The CDR3 covers 12 residues. Written as DNA, the CDR3 is TGTGCCAGCAGCTTAATAGAATCACCCCTCCACTTT. Its translation is CASSLIESPLHF.

The chain has TRBV20-1 and TRBJ2-2; D may be TRBD2 (6 bases). Trimming took 3 bases from V and 4 from J, leaving 15 bases between them. The CDR3 is made up of 15 amino acids. Looked up from germline, CDR1 is DFQATT and CDR2 is SNEGSKA (reference sequence). The CDR3 DNA follows: TGCAGTGCTAGCCTCGGCGGGGCGGGCACCGGGGAGCTGTTTTTT. Translation gives CSASLGGAGTGELFF.

The genes are TRBV12-3 or TRBV12-4 and TRBJ2-3; the match to TRBD2 covers 9 bases. CDR3 length equals 17 residues. J gave up 2 bases and V 7 bases, and 13 bases lay outside the gene matches. The CDR3 loop is CASIIGPSGALTDTQYF. CDR3 sequence (DNA): TGTGCCAGCATCATAGGGCCTAGCGGGGCCCTCACAGATACGCAGTATTTT.

The genes are TRBV12-3 or TRBV12-4 and TRBJ1-6; D is ambiguous. V was clipped by 6 bases and J by 0 bases, with 15 bases between them. The length of the CDR3 is 17 residues. As DNA, the CDR3 is TGTGCCAGCAGCCCCTTTATCGGACGCTCCTATAATTCACCCCTCCACTTT. It specifies CASSPFIGRSYNSPLHF.